This TCR beta chain was observed in a study of cytotoxic CD8 clonotypes in ibrutinib-treated CLL. The CDR3 is 13 amino acids. Trimming removed 4 bases at V and 0 bases at J, with 6 bases between. Germline V CDR1 and CDR2: SGHDN, FVKESK. Some clones are missing from TCRdb's copy, which holds only in-frame ones; the method was immunoSEQ multiplex PCR. The sample lists about 330,000 clones, under 70% seen once, with around 6.6% in the top ten. In its sample, this clone was seen a few times. The sample was PBMCs, taken after 36 months of ibrutinib treatment. The chain uses TRBV14 and TRBJ2-5; D remains ambiguous. This clonotype was obtained from a human donor with chronic lymphocytic leukemia. This CDR3 reads CASSPNYQETQYF. The CDR3 region has the DNA TGTGCCAGCAGCCCCAACTACCAAGAGACCCAGTACTTC. Supplemented by reference TRBV14 and TRBJ2-5, the full variable domain reads EAGVTQFPSHSVIEKGQTVTLRCDPISGHDNLYWYRRVMGKEIKFLLHFVKESKQDESGMPNNRFLAERTGGTYSTLKVQPAELEDSGVYFCASSPNYQETQYFGPGTRLLVL.